Listed below are T cell receptor beta chains from one sample, sequenced in a study of CD8+ T cells in alopecia areata. TCRdb keeps only in-frame clones here, not all; method: immunoSEQ multiplex PCR. The table includes 200,000 or so clones, roughly three fifths detected once. The specimen sequenced was CD8+ T cells sorted from blood. These receptors all come from a human donor in good health. The CDR3 runs from the conserved cysteine through the conserved F or W. A D gene is named only where the DNA matches it firmly. Clone size is not always given. Where it is, it says once, few, many or a class for expanded clones.

-	TRBV11-2	-	TRBJ1-2	TGTGCCAGCAGCCCAACTGTCGCTAACTATGGCTACACCTTC	CASSPTVANYGYTF
-	TRBV2	-	TRBJ2-3	TGTGCCGACTCATTAGGCATCGCCACAGATACGCAGTATTTT	CADSLGIATDTQYF
-	TRBV12-5	-	TRBJ2-3	TGTGCTAGTGGTTTCCGGCCAGATACGCAGTATTTT	CASGFRPDTQYF
-	TRBV30	-	TRBJ2-7	TGTGCCTGGAGCGGGTCAGGCCCTCCCTACGAGCAGTACTTC	CAWSGSGPPYEQYF
-	TRBV11-1	-	TRBJ1-1	TGTGCCAGCAGCTTAGTGGGTCTAGGCACTGAAGCTTTCTTT	CASSLVGLGTEAFF
TRBD2	TRBV2	-	TRBJ2-3	TGTGCCAGCAGTGAAGTTGCTAGCGGGGCGGATACGCAGTATTTT	CASSEVASGADTQYF
-	TRBV5-6	-	TRBJ1-4	TGTGCCAGCAGTACAGATTTAAATGAAAAACTGTTTTTT	CASSTDLNEKLFF
-	TRBV29-1	-	TRBJ2-2	TGCAGCGTTCGGGGGTTCCCCGGGGAGCTGTTTTTT	CSVRGFPGELFF
-	TRBV29-1	few	TRBJ2-7	TGCAGCGTTGAACTCTTCGACAGGACCTTCTCCTACGAGCAGTACTTC	CSVELFDRTFSYEQYF
-	TRBV29-1	-	TRBJ2-2	TGCAGCGTTGCGAGGGGCACCGGGGAGCTGTTTTTT	CSVARGTGELFF
-	TRBV4-1	once	TRBJ1-5	TGCGCCAGCAGCCAAGTCCCGAAGGACACCAATCAGCCCCAGCATTTT	CASSQVPKDTNQPQHF
-	TRBV5-5	-	TRBJ2-1	TGTGCCAGCAGCCCCCGGGACAAGAAGAACAATGAGCAGTTCTTC	CASSPRDKKNNEQFF
TRBD1	TRBV7-9	few	TRBJ2-2	TGTGCCAGCAGTTGGACAGGGCCAAACACCGGGGAGCTGTTTTTT	CASSWTGPNTGELFF
-	TRBV5-6	once	TRBJ2-1	TGTGCCAGCAGCCCAGGGAGGAATGAGCAGTTCTTC	CASSPGRNEQFF
-	TRBV5-4	-	TRBJ1-2	TGTGCCAGCAGCCCCACTTGGAGCTATGGCTACACCTTC	CASSPTWSYGYTF
-	TRBV5-5	few	TRBJ1-1	TGTGCCAGCAGCTTGGCCGGGGGGAGAAACACTGAAGCTTTCTTT	CASSLAGGRNTEAFF
-	TRBV7-9	few	TRBJ1-5	TGTGCCAGCAGCACTAGCAATCAGCCCCAGCATTTT	CASSTSNQPQHF
TRBD2	TRBV4-1	-	TRBJ2-5	TGCGCCAGCAGCCCCGGCCCGGGACTAGCGGGGGAAGAGACCCAGTACTTC	CASSPGPGLAGEETQYF
TRBD1	TRBV4-1	-	TRBJ1-6	TGCGCCAGCAGCCCGAGGGAGACAGGGGGGAAATCACCCCTCCACTTT	CASSPRETGGKSPLHF
-	TRBV29-1	-	TRBJ1-5	TGCAGCGTTGTCTCAGGGACTGGCTCTGGCAATCAGCCCCAGCATTTT	CSVVSGTGSGNQPQHF
-	TRBV7-9	-	TRBJ2-1	TGTGCCAGCAGCTTAGAGTGGCCGAACAATGAGCAGTTCTTC	CASSLEWPNNEQFF
-	TRBV30	-	TRBJ2-7	TGTGCCTGCGACAGTTCCTACGAGCAGTACTTC	CACDSSYEQYF
-	TRBV5-1	once	TRBJ2-1	TGCGCCAGCAGCCTCACGGGGAATTCGTACAATGAGCAGTTCTTC	CASSLTGNSYNEQFF
-	TRBV19	few	TRBJ1-2	TGTGCCTCGTGGCGGGGCTATGGCTACACCTTC	CASWRGYGYTF
-	TRBV7-9	few	TRBJ2-7	TGTGCCAGCAGCTTAGCCCTGGGATACGAGCAGTACTTC	CASSLALGYEQYF
-	TRBV28	few	TRBJ1-2	TGTGCCAGCAGTTTACTAGGGACGGGAAACTATGGCTACACCTTC	CASSLLGTGNYGYTF
-	TRBV11-2	few	TRBJ1-2	TGTGCCAGCAGTACCGCGGCGAGCCAAGGCTATGGCTACACCTTC	CASSTAASQGYGYTF
-	TRBV7-9	-	TRBJ2-5	TGTGCCAGCAGCTTGTTGGAGACCCAGTACTTC	CASSLLETQYF
-	TRBV14	-	TRBJ1-3	TGTGCCAGCAGCCAAGATCGACCCTCTGGAAACACCATATATTTT	CASSQDRPSGNTIYF
TRBD1	TRBV30	-	TRBJ1-2	TGTGCCTGGAGCGGACCCGTGACAGGGAGTGGCTACACCTTC	CAWSGPVTGSGYTF
-	TRBV7-9	-	TRBJ1-1	TGTGCCAGCAGCGGGGGAGAGAGGTACACTGAAGCTTTCTTT	CASSGGERYTEAFF
-	TRBV5-4	-	TRBJ2-7	TGTGCCAGCAGCTCCCAGGGCAGTCCTTTTGGCGAGCAGTACTTC	CASSSQGSPFGEQYF
-	TRBV29-1	-	TRBJ1-1	TGCAGCGTTGAAGACCTGGAGAGGTTTGAAGCTTTCTTT	CSVEDLERFEAFF
-	TRBV6-5	-	TRBJ1-5	TGTGCCAGCAGTTACTCGTCCGGGGGCGGCCAGCCCCAGCATTTT	CASSYSSGGGQPQHF
TRBD1	TRBV4-1	-	TRBJ1-2	TGCGCCAGCAGCACAGGGGGGAATGGCTACACCTTC	CASSTGGNGYTF
TRBD2	TRBV25-1	-	TRBJ2-5	TGTGCCAGCAGTGAATATGGTTTGCGGGGGATTGGGGAGACCCAGTACTTC	CASSEYGLRGIGETQYF
TRBD1	TRBV6-5	-	TRBJ1-6	TGTGCCAGCAGCGACAGGGATGGAGATTCACCCCTCCACTTT	CASSDRDGDSPLHF
TRBD1	TRBV29-1	few	TRBJ2-5	TGCAGCGTTGTTCCCCGGACAGGGGGGGTGGAGACCCAGTACTTC	CSVVPRTGGVETQYF
TRBD1	TRBV30	-	TRBJ2-2	TGTGCCTGGACCCCGGGACAGGTATTCACCGGGGAGCTGTTTTTT	CAWTPGQVFTGELFF
-	TRBV5-8	-	TRBJ2-3	TGTGCCAGCAGCTTTTCGTCGGGGACCACAGATACGCAGTATTTT	CASSFSSGTTDTQYF
-	TRBV30	-	TRBJ2-5	TGTGCCTGGAGCGAGGGGACCCAGTACTTC	CAWSEGTQYF
-	TRBV29-1	-	TRBJ2-3	TGCAGCGTTGACGAGGGGCACACAGATACGCAGTATTTT	CSVDEGHTDTQYF
-	TRBV7-2	-	TRBJ1-2	TGTGCCAGCACCCCCCGAGCGGAGGGCTACACCTTC	CASTPRAEGYTF
TRBD1	TRBV29-1	-	TRBJ2-7	TGCAGCGTTAAACCGGGACAGGGTGCCTCCGAGCAGTACTTC	CSVKPGQGASEQYF
-	TRBV11-2	-	TRBJ1-1	TGTGCCAGCAGCTTAGGCATGAACACTGAAGCTTTCTTT	CASSLGMNTEAFF